One and the same sample provided the 20 T cell receptor beta chains below, sequenced in a study of T cell responses to AZD1222 COVID-19 vaccine. Method: immunoSEQ multiplex PCR; TCRdb's copy keeps in-frame clones and lacks some. The data show tens of thousands of clones, about 78% seen once. Source: peripheral blood, taken on day 0 of AZD1222 vaccination. These receptors all stem from an adult in good health.

There are a few counts of this clone. The rearrangement links TRBV7-9 to TRBJ2-7; 7 bases line up with TRBD1. Germline V gene lookup returns CDR1 SEHNR and CDR2 FQNEAQ (reference sequence). The CDR3 has 14 amino acids. Unmatched junction bases numbered 9, after V lost 5 bases and J lost 5 bases. CDR3 DNA sequence: TGTGCCAGCAGCCACCGGGACAGAACCCACGAGCAGTACTTC. This sequence encodes CASSHRDRTHEQYF.

Concerning this clone: Possible read error: a much larger clone is one base away. This chain joins TRBV16 and TRBJ2-7, with unresolved D. This CDR3 comprises 11 residues. The V gene's germline CDR1 is KGHSY and CDR2 FQNENV. V lost 2 bases and J 4 bases, leaving 3 bases between the germline ends. The CDR3 DNA follows: TGTGCCAGCAGCCAAGGGTACGAGCAGTACTTC. Amino acid sequence: CASSQGYEQYF.

The rearrangement uses TRBV11-2 and TRBJ2-7; D might be TRBD2 (6 bases). The ends were cut back, 0 bases at V and 1 base at J, with 13 bases in the middle. This CDR3 is built from 16 residues. Germline V gene lookup returns CDR1 SGHAT and CDR2 FQNNGV. The CDR3 loop is CASSLDLASASYEQYF. For the CDR3, the DNA is TGTGCCAGCAGCTTAGATCTAGCTAGCGCGTCCTACGAGCAGTACTTC.

The chain couples TRBV5-6 to TRBJ2-7, with D unclear. The germline gives CDR1 SGHDT, CDR2 YYEEEE. CDR3 length: 13 amino acids. Trimming removed 0 bases at V and 5 bases at J, with 9 bases between. CDR3 residues: CASSLAHGHEQYF. The CDR3 DNA is TGTGCCAGCAGCTTGGCCCACGGCCACGAGCAGTACTTC.

This chain links TRBV12-3 or TRBV12-4 with TRBJ1-1, with 7 bases that match TRBD1. There are 13 residues in the CDR3. Trimming cost V 4 bases and J 4 bases; bases outside gene matches: 3. The CDR3 sequence is CASSWQGGTEAFF. In DNA form, the CDR3 reads TGTGCCAGCAGTTGGCAGGGGGGCACTGAAGCTTTCTTT.

The chain links TRBV10-2 to TRBJ2-1; D may be TRBD1 or TRBD2 (5 bases each). The germline V gene encodes CDR1 WSHSY and CDR2 SAAADI. There are 17 residues in the CDR3. The V end lost 0 bases, the J end lost 0 bases, and 12 bases lay between the germline ends. The CDR3 here is CASSESRGVSSYNEQFF. For the CDR3, the DNA is TGCGCCAGCAGTGAGTCGAGGGGTGTGAGCTCCTACAATGAGCAGTTCTTC.

Concerning this clone: At the DNA level, this CDR3 is encoded by other sequences in the same sample as well. V usage is TRBV7-2 and J usage is TRBJ2-7, with a weak D call TRBD2 (6 bases). The V end lost 4 bases, the J end lost 3 bases, and 10 bases lay between the germline ends. Germline assignment: CDR1 SGHTA and CDR2 FQGNSA. The CDR3 loop spans 13 amino acids. The CDR3 protein is CASSSRRGYEQYF. CDR3 coding DNA: TGTGCCAGCAGCTCTCGGCGGGGCTACGAGCAGTACTTC.

This clone has a single count. The chain combines TRBV6-5 with TRBJ1-6, with D perhaps TRBD1 (5 bases). V lost 0 bases, J lost 11 bases, and 17 bases lay in between. Germline V lookup: CDR1 MNHEY, CDR2 SVGAGI. The CDR3 totals 16 residues. The CDR3 DNA reads as TGTGCCAGCAGTTACTCGATAGAGGGGAACAATCCACCCCTCCACTTT. This translates into CASSYSIEGNNPPLHF.

The chain uses TRBV2 and TRBJ2-5; TRBD2 is a possible D gene (5 bases). Germline values: CDR1 SNHLY, CDR2 FYNNEI. The CDR3 contains 17 residues. V gave up 7 bases and J gave up 2 bases, with 23 bases separating them. The CDR3 nucleotides read TGTGCCAGCAATTTTCGTGACTATCGGCCCTATCAAGAGACCCAGTACTTC. It specifies CASNFRDYRPYQETQYF.

This clone was seen more than once but under ten times. The chain recombines TRBV5-1 with TRBJ2-2; 10 bases agree with TRBD2. Germline V gene data show CDR1 as SGHRS and CDR2 as YFSETQ. The junction had 7 bases not matched to a gene; V was cut back by 4 bases and J by 7 bases. The CDR3 is 15 amino acids. CDR3 coding DNA: TGCGCCAGCAGCATCAGCGGGAGGGCGATCGGGGAGCTGTTTTTT. Its protein is CASSISGRAIGELFF.

The genes are TRBV6-1 and TRBJ2-1, with 11 positions matching TRBD2. The CDR3 has 15 residues. V lost 3 bases, J lost 8 bases, and 6 bases stayed unmatched. CDR1 is MNHNS, CDR2 SASEGT, per germline. The CDR3 sequence is CASSETSGMGDEQFF. The CDR3 coding sequence is TGTGCCAGCAGTGAGACTAGCGGGATGGGAGATGAGCAGTTCTTC.

This clone was counted only a few times. This chain uses TRBV9 with TRBJ2-2, with TRBD2 identical over 7 bases. The germline V gene has CDR1 SGDLS and CDR2 YYNGEE. The CDR3 extends over 19 amino acids. The ends lost 4 bases at V and 0 bases at J; junction bases unmatched: 15. CDR3 sequence: CASSPDVGVAGPNTGELFF. CDR3 bases: TGTGCCAGCAGCCCCGATGTAGGGGTAGCGGGCCCGAACACCGGGGAGCTGTTTTTT. Variable domain in full (rest from reference TRBV9 and TRBJ2-2): DSGVTQTPKHLITATGQRVTLRCSPRSGDLSVYWYQQSLDQGLQFLIQYYNGEERAKGNILERFSAQQFPDLHSELNLSSLELGDSALYFCASSPDVGVAGPNTGELFFGEGSRLTVL.

A single count supports this clone. The chain joins TRBV4-3 to TRBJ1-5; D possibly corresponds to TRBD1 (5 bases). Deletions cut 0 bases from V and 5 bases from J, with 8 bases between. CDR3 size: 14 residues. Looked up from germline, CDR1 is LGHNA and CDR2 is YSLEER. CDR3 sequence: CASSQDRGDQPQHF. The CDR3 DNA sequence: TGCGCCAGCAGCCAAGATCGGGGGGATCAGCCCCAGCATTTT.

Written as DNA, the CDR3 is TGCGCCAGCAGCTTGTCGGGGTCTGGCACTGAAGCTTTCTTT. As protein: CASSLSGSGTEAFF. V is TRBV5-1 and J is TRBJ1-1; D is ambiguous. The germline CDR1 and CDR2 sequences are SGHRS and YFSETQ. This CDR3 has 14 amino acids. With 1 base removed from V and 4 bases from J, the gap between germline ends came to 11 bases.

V usage is TRBV9 and J usage is TRBJ2-7; 8 positions agree with TRBD2. Trimming at V came to 0 bases and at J to 6 bases, leaving 5 bases not matched to a gene. Germline CDR1 is SGDLS and CDR2 is YYNGEE. CDR3 size: 14 residues. CDR3 nucleotide sequence: TGTGCCAGCAGCGTAGATACGGGAGGGCGCGAGCAGTACTTC. This sequence encodes CASSVDTGGREQYF.

The V gene is TRBV28, the J gene TRBJ2-5; D not resolved. The CDR3 extends over 13 amino acids. The germline CDR1 and CDR2 sequences are MDHEN and SYDVKM. Trimming stripped 4 bases from V and 2 bases from J, with 8 bases between. In DNA form, the CDR3 reads TGTGCCAGCAGTTGGAACAGACAAGAGACCCAGTACTTC. This sequence encodes CASSWNRQETQYF.

The V call is TRBV25-1, the J call TRBJ2-7, with 9 nucleotides matching TRBD1. CDR1 and CDR2 from the germline V gene are MGHDK and SYGVNS. The CDR3 spans 16 residues. V shed 5 bases, J shed 5 bases, and the junction held 13 bases outside the gene matches. Written as DNA, the CDR3 is TGTGCCAGCAGTTCGGGATTAACACAGGGGGCCCACGAGCAGTACTTC. Its translation: CASSSGLTQGAHEQYF.

This clone occurred once. The rearrangement uses TRBV28 and TRBJ2-2; TRBD2 aligns across 11 bases. The germline CDR1 and CDR2 sequences are MDHEN and SYDVKM. The junction had 8 bases not matched to a gene; V was cut back by 4 bases and J by 1 base. CDR3 size: 18 residues. CDR3 nucleotides: TGTGCCAGCAGTTCCTTAGGGGGACTAGCGGAGAACACCGGGGAGCTGTTTTTT. It specifies CASSSLGGLAENTGELFF.

The chain has TRBV28 and TRBJ1-2; a possible D gene is TRBD1 (6 bases). Deletions cut 2 bases from V and 5 bases from J, with 15 bases between. The germline CDR1 and CDR2 sequences are MDHEN and SYDVKM. There are 15 residues in the CDR3. The CDR3 sequence is CASSLAGRGEYGYTF. CDR3 DNA: TGTGCCAGCAGTTTAGCGGGCAGGGGAGAGTATGGCTACACCTTC.

J is TRBJ2-3 and V is TRBV29-1, with 13 bases that match TRBD2. This CDR3 is built from 14 residues. Germline values: CDR1 SQVTM, CDR2 ANQGSEA. With 5 bases clipped from V and 4 bases from J, the junction kept 3 bases outside the gene matches. The CDR3 DNA follows: TGCAGCGTTAGGACTAGCGGGAGCTCAGATACGCAGTATTTT. Amino acids: CSVRTSGSSDTQYF.